These T cell receptor beta chains were read from a single sample in a study of OX40 agonist ivuxolimab in advanced cancers. The assay was immunoSEQ multiplex PCR, and TCRdb's table has in-frame clones only and misses some. The sample lists over 55,000 clones; 65% to 90% were seen once. Sequences were derived from CD4+ or CD8+ T cells sorted from blood, sampled in a trial of the OX40 agonist ivuxolimab. The receptors stem from an adult with an advanced solid tumor such as melanoma, head and neck, liver or kidney cancer. The conserved cysteine and the conserved F or W are not part of the CDR3 here. The order of the fields is V gene, D gene, J gene, CDR3 protein. D genes are given only for firm matches.

v_gene: TRBV10-3; d_gene: TRBD1; j_gene: TRBJ1-2; CDR3aa: AISVQPGQGGYT
v_gene: TRBV5-1; d_gene: -; j_gene: TRBJ2-1; CDR3aa: ASSADPSSGGEQF
v_gene: TRBV29-1; d_gene: -; j_gene: TRBJ2-7; CDR3aa: SVGSHEQY
v_gene: TRBV7-9; d_gene: -; j_gene: TRBJ1-2; CDR3aa: ASSLEPRPDRRSGYT
v_gene: TRBV7-6; d_gene: TRBD1; j_gene: TRBJ2-2; CDR3aa: ASSLGQGAPTGELF
v_gene: TRBV10-2; d_gene: -; j_gene: TRBJ2-6; CDR3aa: ASSFSLSSGANVLT
v_gene: TRBV28; d_gene: -; j_gene: TRBJ1-5; CDR3aa: ASSGTLSNQPQH
v_gene: TRBV7-8; d_gene: -; j_gene: TRBJ2-2; CDR3aa: ASSLTGGTGELF
v_gene: TRBV18; d_gene: TRBD2; j_gene: TRBJ2-1; CDR3aa: ASLSGGAHGSEQF
v_gene: TRBV5-6; d_gene: TRBD1; j_gene: TRBJ1-2; CDR3aa: ASSSRGPFLGYT
v_gene: TRBV20-1; d_gene: -; j_gene: TRBJ1-1; CDR3aa: SASHRTEAF
v_gene: TRBV7-8; d_gene: -; j_gene: TRBJ2-7; CDR3aa: ASSLAGDISYEQY
v_gene: TRBV5-1; d_gene: TRBD1; j_gene: TRBJ1-1; CDR3aa: ASSGGDRDTEAF
v_gene: TRBV21-1; d_gene: -; j_gene: TRBJ1-3; CDR3aa: ASSKDRGPSSGNTIY
v_gene: TRBV27; d_gene: TRBD1; j_gene: TRBJ1-1; CDR3aa: ASGWTGSTEAF
v_gene: TRBV7-8; d_gene: -; j_gene: TRBJ2-7; CDR3aa: ASSPSVQYEQY
v_gene: TRBV6-5; d_gene: -; j_gene: TRBJ1-2; CDR3aa: ASSYGLRKGNGYT
v_gene: TRBV5-6; d_gene: -; j_gene: TRBJ1-1; CDR3aa: ASSPGGSAGDTEAF
v_gene: TRBV29-1; d_gene: TRBD2; j_gene: TRBJ2-7; CDR3aa: SVAGGTRRGYYEQY
v_gene: TRBV18; d_gene: TRBD2; j_gene: TRBJ2-1; CDR3aa: ASSPGGGAHEQF
v_gene: TRBV9; d_gene: TRBD1; j_gene: TRBJ1-1; CDR3aa: ASSVGDRGWNTEAF
v_gene: TRBV7-3; d_gene: -; j_gene: TRBJ2-1; CDR3aa: ASSSSGAMNEQF
v_gene: TRBV18; d_gene: -; j_gene: TRBJ2-7; CDR3aa: ASSVITYEQY
v_gene: TRBV11-3; d_gene: -; j_gene: TRBJ2-3; CDR3aa: ASSLTDTQY
v_gene: TRBV6-1; d_gene: TRBD1; j_gene: TRBJ1-2; CDR3aa: ASRQGFGGYT
v_gene: TRBV5-1; d_gene: -; j_gene: TRBJ2-1; CDR3aa: ASSPLGGGGTYNEQF
v_gene: TRBV7-9; d_gene: -; j_gene: TRBJ2-5; CDR3aa: ASSLEARGQETQY
v_gene: TRBV2; d_gene: -; j_gene: TRBJ1-5; CDR3aa: ASSDFRWGDNNQPQH
v_gene: TRBV10-1; d_gene: -; j_gene: TRBJ1-2; CDR3aa: ASSRGPNYGYT
v_gene: TRBV18; d_gene: TRBD1; j_gene: TRBJ2-7; CDR3aa: ASSTSQGAMNEQY
v_gene: TRBV5-8; d_gene: -; j_gene: TRBJ1-2; CDR3aa: ASSLGGPYGYT
v_gene: TRBV27; d_gene: TRBD2; j_gene: TRBJ2-1; CDR3aa: ASSFIAGGDEQF
v_gene: TRBV30; d_gene: -; j_gene: TRBJ1-3; CDR3aa: AWSVGGTGNTIY
v_gene: TRBV6-1; d_gene: -; j_gene: TRBJ2-7; CDR3aa: ASSESLRGIHEQY
v_gene: TRBV30; d_gene: -; j_gene: TRBJ1-2; CDR3aa: AWSVPNYGYT
v_gene: TRBV5-1; d_gene: TRBD2; j_gene: TRBJ2-5; CDR3aa: ASSLLVGGEETQY
v_gene: TRBV27; d_gene: -; j_gene: TRBJ1-1; CDR3aa: ASSSRLNTEAF
v_gene: TRBV18; d_gene: TRBD2; j_gene: TRBJ2-5; CDR3aa: ASSRGLRGGLQETQY
v_gene: TRBV2; d_gene: -; j_gene: TRBJ2-6; CDR3aa: ASSSSSGANVLT
v_gene: TRBV9; d_gene: -; j_gene: TRBJ1-1; CDR3aa: ASSVMEGAF
v_gene: TRBV18; d_gene: TRBD2; j_gene: TRBJ2-5; CDR3aa: ASSPPGTRETQY
v_gene: TRBV2; d_gene: -; j_gene: TRBJ2-5; CDR3aa: ASSEVTEIQETQY
v_gene: TRBV11-3; d_gene: -; j_gene: TRBJ2-1; CDR3aa: ASSRLRNEQF
v_gene: TRBV7-9; d_gene: -; j_gene: TRBJ1-2; CDR3aa: ASSLGWDGYT
v_gene: TRBV7-8; d_gene: TRBD1; j_gene: TRBJ2-7; CDR3aa: ASSPPTGGLYEQY